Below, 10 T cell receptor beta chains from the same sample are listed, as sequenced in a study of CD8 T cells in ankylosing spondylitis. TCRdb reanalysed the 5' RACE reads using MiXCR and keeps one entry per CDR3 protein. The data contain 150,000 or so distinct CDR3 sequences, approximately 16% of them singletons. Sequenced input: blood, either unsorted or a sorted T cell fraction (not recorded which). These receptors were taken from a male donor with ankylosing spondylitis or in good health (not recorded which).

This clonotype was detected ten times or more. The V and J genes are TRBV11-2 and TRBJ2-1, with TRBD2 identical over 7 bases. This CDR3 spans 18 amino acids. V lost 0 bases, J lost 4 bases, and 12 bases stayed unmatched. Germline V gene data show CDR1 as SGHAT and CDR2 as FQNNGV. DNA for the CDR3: TGTGCCAGCAGCTTAGAATATGGGGGGGACTATAAGTACAATGAGCAGTTCTTC. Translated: CASSLEYGGDYKYNEQFF.

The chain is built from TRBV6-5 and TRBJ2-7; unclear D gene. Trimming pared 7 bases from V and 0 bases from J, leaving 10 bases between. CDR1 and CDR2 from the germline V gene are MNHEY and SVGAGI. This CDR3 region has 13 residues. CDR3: CASKGSTSYEQYF. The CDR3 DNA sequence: TGTGCCAGCAAGGGCAGTACCTCCTACGAGCAGTACTTC.

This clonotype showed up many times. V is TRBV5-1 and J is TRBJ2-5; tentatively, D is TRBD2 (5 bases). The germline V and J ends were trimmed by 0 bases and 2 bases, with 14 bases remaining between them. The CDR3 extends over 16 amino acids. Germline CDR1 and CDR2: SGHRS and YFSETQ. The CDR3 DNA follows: TGCGCCAGCAGCTTGGGAGGCGGGCTCGCTCAAGAGACCCAGTACTTC. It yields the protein CASSLGGGLAQETQYF.

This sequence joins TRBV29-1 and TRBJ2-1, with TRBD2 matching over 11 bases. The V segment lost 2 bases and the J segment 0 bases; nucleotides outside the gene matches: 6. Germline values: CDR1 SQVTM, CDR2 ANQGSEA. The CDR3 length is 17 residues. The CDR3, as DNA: TGCAGCGTTGAATTAGCGGGAGGGCCGAGCTCCTACAATGAGCAGTTCTTC. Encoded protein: CSVELAGGPSSYNEQFF.

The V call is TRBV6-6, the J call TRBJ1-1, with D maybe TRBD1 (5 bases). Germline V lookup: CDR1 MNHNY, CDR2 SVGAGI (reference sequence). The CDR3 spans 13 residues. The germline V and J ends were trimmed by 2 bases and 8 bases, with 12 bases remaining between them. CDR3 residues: CASSYPGNFEAFF. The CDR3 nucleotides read TGTGCCAGCAGTTACCCAGGGAATTTCGAAGCTTTCTTT.

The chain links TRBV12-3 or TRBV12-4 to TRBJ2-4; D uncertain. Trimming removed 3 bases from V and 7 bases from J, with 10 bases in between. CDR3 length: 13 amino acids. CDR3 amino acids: CASSFLESNIQYF. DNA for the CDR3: TGTGCCAGCAGTTTTTTAGAGTCCAACATTCAGTACTTC.

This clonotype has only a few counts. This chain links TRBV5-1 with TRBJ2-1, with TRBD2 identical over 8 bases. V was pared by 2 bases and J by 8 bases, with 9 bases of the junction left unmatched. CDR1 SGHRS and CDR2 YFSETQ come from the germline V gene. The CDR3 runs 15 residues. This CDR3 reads CASSFLSGIRHEQFF. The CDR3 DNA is TGCGCCAGCAGCTTCCTTAGCGGGATCCGTCATGAGCAGTTCTTC.

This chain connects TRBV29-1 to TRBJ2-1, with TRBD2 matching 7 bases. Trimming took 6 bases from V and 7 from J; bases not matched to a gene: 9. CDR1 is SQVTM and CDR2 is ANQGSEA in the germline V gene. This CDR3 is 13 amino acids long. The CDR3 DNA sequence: TGCAGCGTCTGGGGGGGAGGCCAAAATGAGCAGTTCTTC. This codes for CSVWGGGQNEQFF.

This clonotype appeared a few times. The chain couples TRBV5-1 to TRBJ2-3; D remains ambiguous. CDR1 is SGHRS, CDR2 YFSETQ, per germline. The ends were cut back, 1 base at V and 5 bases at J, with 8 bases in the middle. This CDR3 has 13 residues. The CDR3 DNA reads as TGCGCCAGCAGCTTGTGGACGGGAGATACGCAGTATTTT. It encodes CASSLWTGDTQYF.

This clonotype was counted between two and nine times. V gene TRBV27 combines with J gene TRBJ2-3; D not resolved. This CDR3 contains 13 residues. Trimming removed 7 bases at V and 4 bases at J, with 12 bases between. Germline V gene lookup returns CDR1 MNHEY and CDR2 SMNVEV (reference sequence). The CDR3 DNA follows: TGTGCCAGCACCTCTTCGACGGCAGATACGCAGTATTTT. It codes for CASTSSTADTQYF.